This TCR beta chain emerged from a study of post-analysis software for immune sequencing data. Included in the TCR beta cDNA libraries were unique molecular identifiers. From the PCR reads, TCRdb called clonotypes with MiXCR, one entry per CDR3 protein. The sample shows about 820,000 distinct CDR3 sequences, about 57% of them seen only once. This clonotype was obtained from a girl between 10 and 17 years old with multiple sclerosis. Sequencing was performed on blood.

This CDR3 is CSGWDTPFEAFF. The CDR3 nucleotides read TGCAGCGGATGGGACACGCCTTTTGAAGCTTTCTTT. V gene TRBV29-1 combines with J gene TRBJ1-1, with D possibly TRBD1 on 6 matching bases. V lost 7 bases and J 7 bases, leaving 16 bases between the germline ends. This CDR3 comprises 12 residues. Germline V lookup: CDR1 SQVTM, CDR2 ANQGSEA.